This TCR beta chain stems from a study of vaccination effects on CD4 cells after COVID-19 (dated by TCRdb to about 2022). Regarding the study in general: Two doses of either the BNT162b2 or the mRNA-1273 mRNA SARS-CoV-2 vaccine were administered to participants. Cultures from other donors in the study were sequenced using the Oncomine TCR Beta short-read assay on an Illumina iSeq 100. The study compared SARS-CoV-2 spike-specific CD4+ TCR repertoires before and after mRNA vaccination in COVID-19 convalescent patients and infection-naive vaccine recipients. The full study included some eleven COVID-19 convalescent patients and several SARS-CoV-2-naive healthy vaccine recipients. Results the study describes overall, beyond this receptor: Both infection-induced and vaccine-induced clones contracted markedly at late post-vaccination timepoints, which is consistent with waning T cell responses. Only a small number of convalescent patients were included, and no early post-infection timepoints were available, which limited the study. In healthy vaccine recipients, vaccine-induced clones were almost all SARS-CoV-2 mono-reactive, with only 1 of 255 cross-reactive with common cold coronaviruses.

The method was the immunoSEQ multiplex PCR assay. DNA from the cultured and isolated CD4+ T cells underwent TCR beta CDR3 sequencing. For the original study's pipeline: Non-productive TCR sequences were removed, reads were trimmed to the CDR3 region, and CDR3s of at least 7 amino acids were retained. Antigen-specific clonotypes were identified using the MANAFEST web app by comparison of expansion in peptide wells against reference cultures. Positive clones required FDR<0.05 expansion versus reference and all other wells, odds ratio above 5, and frequency above 0.1% in two replicate wells. A clonotype was called cross-reactive if it was significantly expanded both in SARS-CoV-2 spike wells and in at least one common cold coronavirus spike condition. Levenshtein distance calculated with the stringdist R package was used to assess CDR3 similarity, and unrooted trees were constructed with ape in R 3.6.1. TCRdb carries this immuneACCESS record with in-frame sequences only. Its versions omit some clonotypes, under half of them owing to an unresolved V gene in the studies checked, with the rest unexplained. Clone size and the V and J calls come from that table; the DNA yielded D and trimming. This sample comprises about 79,000 clones, 74% of them detected only once. In total, the top ten clones hold 1.5% to 2% of the sample.

In the case of this clone: Its antigen is still unknown. No qualities accompany the bases; no much larger clone lies one base away.

CDR1 and CDR2 (LGHDT, YNNKEL) derive from the germline V gene (reference sequence). From the cysteine through the phenylalanine, the CDR3 covers 13 amino acids. The CDR3 DNA has 39 bases and is translated from base 1. Trimming at the junction amounts to 3 bases on V and 1 base on J, and the germline ends lie 3 bases apart. In the ViraFEST assay, PBMC were stimulated with viral peptide pools, and antigen-specific CD4+ T cell clonotypes were then identified by expansion using TCR sequencing. After less than eleven days of culture, CD4+ T cells were isolated with the EasySep CD4+ T cell isolation kit. The absence of prior SARS-CoV-2 infection in healthy vaccine recipients was confirmed by negative nucleocapsid antibodies before and after vaccination. Some 2 million PBMC per well were cultured with approximately 10 ug/ml peptides in IMDM containing roughly 5% human AB serum, around 10 IU/ml IL-2 and gentamicin. Half of the culture medium was replaced with fresh IL-2-containing medium on days 3 and 7. Unless otherwise noted, each peptide stimulation condition was cultured in triplicate wells. PBMC were separated from whole blood using Ficoll-Paque Plus gradient centrifugation and were then either cryopreserved at -140C or used fresh. The overlapping peptide pools covered the spike proteins of SARS-CoV-2 and of the common cold coronaviruses HCoV-NL63, HCoV-OC43 and HCoV-229E. The QIAamp micro DNA kit was used to extract genomic DNA from the cultured CD4+ T cells.

The starting material was CD4+ T cells from PBMCs cultured with HCoV-229E spike peptides, obtained before COVID-19 vaccination. The cell subset or site tag for this specimen amounts to: HCoV-229E spike overlapping peptide pool stimulation. The rearrangement joined TRBV3-1 (or the pseudogene TRBV3-2) to TRBJ2-2; the D gene is not confidently resolved. The receptor comes from a human donor who received a COVID-19 vaccine. The DNA sequence is given as TGTGCCAGCAGCCAGATGAACACCGGGGAGCTGTTTTTT. Translated, this is CASSQMNTGELFF.